These 22 T cell receptor beta chains came from one sample sequenced in a study of blood T cell repertoires in COVID-19. Sequencing used immunoSEQ multiplex PCR; TCRdb keeps in-frame clones, though not all of them. The table lists about 130,000 clones, roughly four fifths of them singletons. Sequences were obtained from peripheral blood. These receptors originate from a man older than 75 with COVID-19, enrolled during active disease.

V usage is TRBV6-5 and J usage is TRBJ2-1, with unresolved D. V gave up 5 bases and J gave up 15 bases, with 23 bases separating them. Germline assignment: CDR1 MNHEY and CDR2 SVGAGI. This CDR3 spans 14 amino acids. CDR3 coding DNA: TGTGCCAGCAGTCACCCGCTTTGGATAGCCGCCCCGTTCTTC. Translated: CASSHPLWIAAPFF.

On this clone: The same CDR3 can be traced to other DNA sequences in this sample. This chain connects TRBV3-1 (or the pseudogene TRBV3-2) to TRBJ2-7; D gene ambiguous. The CDR3 loop spans 13 amino acids. Germline assignment: CDR1 LGHDT and CDR2 YNNKEL (reference sequence). V lost 0 bases and J lost 4, with 7 bases in between. The DNA of the CDR3 is TGTGCCAGCAGCCAAGAAGGAGTTTACGAGCAGTACTTC. This gives the protein CASSQEGVYEQYF.

The J gene is TRBJ2-1, the V gene TRBV28; 7 nucleotides match TRBD2. Germline CDR1 reads MDHEN; CDR2 reads SYDVKM. V shed 6 bases, J shed 0 bases, and the junction held 11 bases outside the gene matches. This CDR3 contains 17 residues. As DNA, the CDR3 is TGTGCCAGCAGCCCCTCAGCAGCGGGGAGCTCCTACAATGAGCAGTTCTTC. Its translation: CASSPSAAGSSYNEQFF.

The CDR3: CASSAGPRAQHF. CDR3 DNA: TGTGCCAGCAGTGCCGGGCCGCGGGCCCAGCATTTT. The rearrangement links TRBV2 to TRBJ1-5; unclear D gene. The CDR3 is 12 amino acids. Trimming pared 4 bases from V and 11 bases from J, leaving 12 bases between. From germline, CDR1 is SNHLY and CDR2 FYNNEI.

The rearrangement joins TRBV6-5 to TRBJ1-6, with TRBD1 matching over 9 bases. V lost 6 bases, J lost 7 bases, and 7 bases stayed unmatched. Germline-derived CDR1 and CDR2 are MNHEY and SVGAGI. The CDR3 loop spans 15 amino acids. The CDR3 nucleotides are TGTGCCAGCAGCAACGGAGACAGGGGGAATTCACCCCTCCACTTT. As protein: CASSNGDRGNSPLHF.

V and J are TRBV28 and TRBJ2-7; D possibly corresponds to TRBD2 (6 bases). This CDR3 is 13 amino acids long. CDR1 and CDR2 (germline): MDHEN, SYDVKM. Trimming took off 3 bases at V and 4 bases at J, with 10 bases between the two ends. CDR3 sequence: CASSFGGEYEQYF. The CDR3, as DNA: TGTGCCAGCAGTTTTGGAGGGGAATACGAGCAGTACTTC.

The gene calls are TRBV5-1 and TRBJ1-2; 12 bases are a match to TRBD1. Germline values: CDR1 SGHRS, CDR2 YFSETQ. Trimming took 0 bases from V and 3 from J; bases not matched to a gene: 6. The CDR3 totals 17 residues. The CDR3 nucleotides read TGCGCCAGCAGCTTGGAGGGGACAGGGGGCGCTTACTATGGCTACACCTTC. Protein: CASSLEGTGGAYYGYTF.

The V and J genes are TRBV6-6 and TRBJ1-2; 10 nucleotides align to TRBD1. This CDR3 spans 14 amino acids. Germline V gives CDR1 MNHNY, CDR2 SVGAGI (reference sequence). V was clipped by 6 bases and J by 5 bases; unmatched bases: 6. The CDR3 protein is CASSFDRGLYGYTF. CDR3 DNA sequence: TGTGCCAGCAGCTTCGACAGGGGGCTTTATGGCTACACCTTC.

V gene TRBV2 combines with J gene TRBJ1-1; D is unresolved. The V end was cut by 0 bases, the J end by 7 bases, with 6 bases between. CDR3 length equals 12 residues. The germline CDR1 and CDR2 sequences are SNHLY and FYNNEI. CDR3 DNA: TGTGCCAGCAGTGAAGCTCGGGTTGAAGCTTTCTTT. Amino acid sequence: CASSEARVEAFF. Drawing the rest from reference TRBV2 and TRBJ1-1, the complete variable domain is EPEVTQTPSHQVTQMGQEVILRCVPISNHLYFYWYRQILGQKVEFLVSFYNNEISEKSEIFDDQFSVERPDGSNFTLKIRSTKLEDSAMYFCASSEARVEAFFGQGTRLTVV.

This sequence joins TRBV4-2 and TRBJ2-7; no definite D call. The CDR3 is made up of 14 amino acids. The germline V gene has CDR1 LGHNA and CDR2 YNFKEQ. V was trimmed by 2 bases and J by 6 bases, leaving 14 bases between them. Written as DNA, the CDR3 is TGTGCCAGCAGCCAAACCAACAAGATAAGCGAGCAGTACTTC. As protein: CASSQTNKISEQYF.

The rearrangement uses TRBV5-1 and TRBJ2-3; D is undetermined. The CDR3 loop spans 15 amino acids. V lost 5 bases and J lost 1, with 14 bases in between. Germline CDR1 SGHRS, CDR2 YFSETQ. The CDR3 DNA sequence: TGCGCCAGCAGGGTTGGAGTTTCTGGCACAGATACGCAGTATTTT. It yields the protein CASRVGVSGTDTQYF.

The chain combines TRBV3-1 (or the pseudogene TRBV3-2) with TRBJ2-7; 9 nucleotides align to TRBD2. The CDR3 covers 15 residues. Germline V gives CDR1 LGHDT, CDR2 YNNKEL (reference sequence). The V and J ends lost 4 bases and 2 bases, in that order; junction bases with no gene match: 6. The DNA for the CDR3 is TGTGCCAGCAGCCCTAGCGGGGAGGGCACCTACGAGCAGTACTTC. Translating gives CASSPSGEGTYEQYF.

The rearrangement joins TRBV11-1 to TRBJ2-3; D gene ambiguous. The CDR3 extends over 11 amino acids. With 7 bases removed from V and 6 bases from J, the gap between germline ends came to 8 bases. CDR1 is SGHAT and CDR2 is FQDESV in the germline V gene (reference sequence). Here the CDR3 DNA reads TGTGCCAGCACCGAGATCGATACGCAGTATTTT. It translates to CASTEIDTQYF.

This clone was found many times. The chain has TRBV7-9 and TRBJ2-7; D remains ambiguous. There are 13 residues in the CDR3. V was shortened by 5 bases and J by 1 base, with 9 bases between the two germline ends. CDR1 is SEHNR and CDR2 is FQNEAQ in the germline V gene (reference sequence). CDR3: CASSPSPSYEQYF. As DNA, the CDR3 is TGTGCCAGCAGCCCCTCCCCGTCCTACGAGCAGTACTTC.

J is TRBJ2-1 and V is TRBV5-1; D unclear. This CDR3 is built from 11 residues. Germline V gene data show CDR1 as SGHRS and CDR2 as YFSETQ. V dropped 4 bases and J dropped 10 bases, with 9 bases sitting between them. The CDR3 nucleotides are TGCGCCAGCAGCATTAGAGGCGAGCAGTTCTTC. Protein: CASSIRGEQFF.

In its sample, this clone was seen once. J is TRBJ1-1 and V is TRBV7-3, with D maybe TRBD1 (5 bases). The CDR3 length is 15 residues. Between the trimmed V and J ends, which lost 1 base and 4 bases, there was a span of 13 bases. Germline lookup yields CDR1 SGHTA and CDR2 FQGTGA. In DNA, the CDR3 is TGTGCCAGCAGCTTAAAGGCAGGGCGAGGCACTGAAGCTTTCTTT. Translated, it gives CASSLKAGRGTEAFF.

This rearrangement joins TRBV28 to TRBJ1-5; TRBD1 aligns across 8 bases. CDR3 length: 15 amino acids. Germline V gene data show CDR1 as MDHEN and CDR2 as SYDVKM. Unmatched junction bases numbered 8, after V lost 5 bases and J lost 5 bases. The CDR3 region is CASSPGQGPYQPQHF. DNA for the CDR3: TGTGCCAGCAGTCCTGGACAGGGTCCCTATCAGCCCCAGCATTTT.

V and J are TRBV27 and TRBJ2-7; D is uncertain. This CDR3 region has 14 residues. Germline V lookup: CDR1 MNHEY, CDR2 SMNVEV (reference sequence). Trimming stripped 0 bases from V and 0 bases from J, with 6 bases between. DNA for the CDR3: TGTGCCAGCAGTTTATCGTCCTTCTCCTACGAGCAGTACTTC. This encodes CASSLSSFSYEQYF.

The chain joins TRBV21-1 to TRBJ2-7; the listed D gene, TRBD2, was not tested against the DNA. TRBV21-1 is flagged as a pseudogene. The length of the CDR3 is 15 residues. The CDR3: CASNVRGNHSYEQYF. CDR3 sequence (DNA): TGTGCCAGCAACGTGCGGGGCAATCACTCCTACGAGCAGTACTTC.

The chain has TRBV6-1 and TRBJ2-1; D is uncertain. CDR3 length: 15 residues. Trimming stripped 2 bases from V and 2 bases from J, with 10 bases between. Germline assignment: CDR1 MNHNS and CDR2 SASEGT. CDR3 in amino acids: CASSEPTTAYNEQFF. In DNA, the CDR3 is TGTGCCAGCAGTGAACCCACCACGGCCTACAATGAGCAGTTCTTC.

CDR3: CASSSRGRNTGELFF. CDR3 nucleotide sequence: TGTGCCAGCAGCAGCAGAGGCAGGAACACCGGGGAGCTGTTTTTT. The V and J genes are TRBV7-6 and TRBJ2-2; no reliable D call. Germline loops: CDR1 SGHVS, CDR2 FNYEAQ. This CDR3 is built from 15 residues. V gave up 5 bases and J gave up 1 base, with 11 bases separating them.

This sequence joins TRBV5-1 and TRBJ2-7; the D gene is possibly TRBD2 (6 bases). V shed 0 bases and J shed 5 bases, with 18 bases lying between them. CDR3 length: 16 amino acids. Germline CDR1 is SGHRS and CDR2 is YFSETQ. CDR3 DNA: TGCGCCAGCAGCTTGGCCCAGACTAGTTGGGGTAACGAGCAGTACTTC. As protein: CASSLAQTSWGNEQYF. Full variable domain (missing parts from reference TRBV5-1 and TRBJ2-7): KAGVTQTPRYLIKTRGQQVTLSCSPISGHRSVSWYQQTPGQGLQFLFEYFSETQRNKGNFPGRFSGRQFSNSRSEMNVSTLELGDSALYLCASSLAQTSWGNEQYFGPGTRLTVT.